This entry lists 4 T cell receptor beta chains sequenced from one sample in a study of blood T cell repertoires in COVID-19. Assay used: immunoSEQ multiplex PCR; TCRdb lists only in-frame clones, some missing. This table has 150,000 to 200,000 clones, roughly 80% appearing once. Sequencing used peripheral blood. Receptor source: a man in his 60s with active or convalescent COVID-19.

The chain is built from TRBV27 and TRBJ1-2, with D uncertain. CDR3 length: 14 amino acids. The germline V gene has CDR1 MNHEY and CDR2 SMNVEV (reference sequence). Trimming removed 7 bases at V and 7 bases at J, with 19 bases between. The CDR3 reads CASTPTVSVGGYTF. CDR3 nucleotide sequence: TGTGCCAGCACCCCGACTGTATCGGTTGGTGGCTACACCTTC.

J is TRBJ1-6 and V is TRBV7-2; 9 bases line up with TRBD1. Germline lookup yields CDR1 SGHTA and CDR2 FQGNSA. This CDR3 is built from 14 residues. V lost 1 base and J lost 14; bases outside the gene matches: 6. CDR3 coding DNA: TGTGCCAGCAGCTTAGTTCCGGGACAGGGCTCCCTCCACTTT. This gives the protein CASSLVPGQGSLHF.

With regard to this clone: This may be a read error: a much more frequent sequence differs by one nucleotide. The rearrangement joins TRBV2 to TRBJ2-3; 10 bases match TRBD2. CDR3 length: 14 amino acids. Germline CDR1 reads SNHLY; CDR2 reads FYNNEI. With V trimmed by 6 bases and J by 0 bases, 0 bases remained unmatched. CDR3 sequence: CASRTSGSTDTQYF. CDR3 nucleotide sequence: TGTGCCAGCAGGACTAGCGGGAGCACAGATACGCAGTATTTT.

The gene calls are TRBV11-2 and TRBJ2-3; 7 bases line up with TRBD2. Germline V gene lookup returns CDR1 SGHAT and CDR2 FQNNGV. This CDR3 has 15 amino acids. V trimming: 1 base; J trimming: 5 bases; junction bases outside the gene matches: 6. The CDR3 reads CASSLGGGEGDTQYF. CDR3 nucleotide sequence: TGTGCCAGCAGCTTAGGGGGAGGGGAGGGAGATACGCAGTATTTT.